The following is a T cell receptor beta chain sequence with its context. Antigen specificity is unknown. This record comes from a study of siplizumab effects on memory and regulatory T cells. The CDR3 runs 14 residues. The V end was cut by 0 bases, the J end by 6 bases, with 9 bases between. Germline V gene lookup returns CDR1 ENHRY and CDR2 SYGVKD. General study results and limits: Naive T cells looked more diverse than memory cells and looked like major alloresponse contributors.

Profiled with immunoSEQ multiplex PCR; TCRdb holds only in-frame clones, not every one. This table holds 90,000 to 110,000 clones, about 92% found once. Sequencing input: CD4+ T cells sorted from blood. This receptor was obtained from a human donor in good health. This rearrangement joins TRBV10-3 to TRBJ2-1; the D gene is possibly TRBD1 (6 bases). The CDR3 DNA reads TGTGCCATCAGTGAGTCGTCGGACAGCAATGAGCAGTTCTTC. This encodes CAISESSDSNEQFF.